The present entry profiles one T cell receptor (beta chain) with its context. Its antigen remains unknown. Assay used: immunoSEQ multiplex PCR; TCRdb lists only in-frame clones, some missing. The repertoire includes tens of thousands of clones, about 87% of them detected once, and more than 0.85% sits in the top ten. This record belongs to a study of OX40 agonist ivuxolimab in advanced cancers. Looking at the study overall: The dose-escalation cohort had hepatocellular carcinoma, melanoma, renal cell or head and neck cancer. Two cutaneous melanoma patients and one hepatocellular carcinoma patient, three in all, had partial responses.

V was clipped by 5 bases and J by 5 bases; unmatched bases: 4. From germline, CDR1 is SGHTA and CDR2 FQGNSA. CDR3 length equals 13 residues. Overall study results and limits: Low normalized T-cell clonal expansion was additionally recorded for some nonresponders.

The sequencing used CD4+ or CD8+ T cells sorted from blood, collected in a trial of the OX40 agonist ivuxolimab. This chain joins TRBV7-2 and TRBJ1-2; 8 bases line up with TRBD1. The TCR sequence derives from an adult with an advanced solid tumor such as melanoma, head and neck, liver or kidney cancer. The CDR3 protein is CASSMGQEYGYTF. Here the CDR3 DNA reads TGTGCCAGCAGCATGGGACAGGAATATGGCTACACCTTC.